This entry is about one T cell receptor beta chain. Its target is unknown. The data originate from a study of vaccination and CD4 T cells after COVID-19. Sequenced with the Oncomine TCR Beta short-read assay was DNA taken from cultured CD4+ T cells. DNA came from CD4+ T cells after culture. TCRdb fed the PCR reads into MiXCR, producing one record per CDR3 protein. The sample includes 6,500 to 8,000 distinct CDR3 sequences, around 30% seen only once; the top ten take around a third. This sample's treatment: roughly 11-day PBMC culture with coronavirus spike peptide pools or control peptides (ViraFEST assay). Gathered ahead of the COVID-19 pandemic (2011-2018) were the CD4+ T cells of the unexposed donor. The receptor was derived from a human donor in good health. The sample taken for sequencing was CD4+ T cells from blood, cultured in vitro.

The CDR3 loop reads CASSAGLAGAREQYF. In nucleotides, the CDR3 is TGTGCCAGCAGCGCGGGACTAGCGGGAGCGCGGGAGCAGTACTTC. The rearrangement joins TRBV11-3 to TRBJ2-7; 14 nucleotides agree with TRBD2. Germline lookup yields CDR1 SGHNT and CDR2 YENEEA. V shed 5 bases, J shed 7 bases, and the junction held 7 bases outside the gene matches. CDR3 length equals 15 residues.